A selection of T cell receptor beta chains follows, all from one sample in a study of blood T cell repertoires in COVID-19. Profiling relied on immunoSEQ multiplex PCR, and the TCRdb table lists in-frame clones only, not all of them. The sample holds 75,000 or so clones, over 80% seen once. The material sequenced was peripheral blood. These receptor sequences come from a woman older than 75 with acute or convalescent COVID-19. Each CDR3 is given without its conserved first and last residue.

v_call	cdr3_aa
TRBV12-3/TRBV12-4	ASSFSEGEAF
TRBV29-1	SVTAGGDTQY
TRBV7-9	ASSLQGGNHGYT
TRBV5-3	ASGQASFPTDTQY
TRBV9	ASSVAPTGGGEKLF
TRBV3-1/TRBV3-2	ASSHGTGGGLGANVLT
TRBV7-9	ASSPLGVSGSNGQETQY
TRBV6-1	ASSEADLGLAGDSYNEQF
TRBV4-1	ASSQGSGSSGANVLT
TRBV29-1	SVVFGRRGETQY
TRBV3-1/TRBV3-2	ASSPSGTDTQY
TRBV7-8	ASSSPGLGLDSPLH
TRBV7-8	ASSPTGYEQF
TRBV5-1	ASSYPGVETQY
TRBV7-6	ASSVEGGGNQPQH